Shown below are 2 T cell receptor beta chains from a single sample sequenced in a study of T cell responses to AZD1222 COVID-19 vaccine. Profiling relied on immunoSEQ multiplex PCR, and the TCRdb table lists in-frame clones only, not all of them. The sample includes about 86,000 clones, around 90% of them seen just once. The starting material was peripheral blood, obtained on day 0 of AZD1222 vaccination. The receptors originated from an adult in good health.

The chain has TRBV6-1 and TRBJ1-5, with a possible D match to TRBD1 (6 bases). V lost 0 bases and J 7 bases, leaving 10 bases between the germline ends. The CDR3 sequence is 14 residues long. Looked up from germline, CDR1 is MNHNS and CDR2 is SASEGT. Written as DNA, the CDR3 is TGTGCCAGCAGTGAAGCGTGGGGGGGCCAGCCCCAGCATTTT. Amino acids: CASSEAWGGQPQHF.

V usage is TRBV11-2 and J usage is TRBJ2-1; TRBD1 aligns across 8 bases. Per the germline V gene, CDR1 is SGHAT and CDR2 is FQNNGV. J was trimmed by 7 bases and V by 1 base; bases with no gene match: 6. The CDR3 is made up of 15 amino acids. The CDR3 coding sequence is TGTGCCAGCAGCTTAGTAGGACAGGGTGGGAATGAGCAGTTCTTC. Protein product: CASSLVGQGGNEQFF.